Listed here are 15 T cell receptor beta chains from one sample, sequenced in a study of vaccination and CD4 T cells after COVID-19. Treatment here: approximately nine-day PBMC culture with coronavirus spike peptide pools or control peptides (ViraFEST assay). Oncomine TCR Beta short-read sequencing was applied to DNA from cultured CD4+ T cells. Each CDR3 protein is one row after TCRdb ran MiXCR on the PCR reads. Of under 9,500 distinct CDR3 sequences in the sample, roughly half were seen once. Their specific antigens are unknown. The sequenced sample consisted of CD4+ T cells from blood, cultured in vitro. The receptor set was obtained from a human donor who had recovered from COVID-19.

The V call is TRBV7-2, the J call TRBJ1-5, with unresolved D. CDR3 size: 14 residues. The V end was cut by 1 base, the J end by 5 bases, with 9 bases between. Germline V CDR1 and CDR2: SGHTA, FQGNSA. CDR3 sequence (DNA): TGTGCCAGCAGCTTAGTCGCTGGGGATCAGCCCCAGCATTTT. Amino acids: CASSLVAGDQPQHF.

V gene TRBV7-2 combines with J gene TRBJ1-3; possibly TRBD1 for D (5 bases). This CDR3 has 15 residues. Trimming took off 7 bases at V and 3 bases at J, with 16 bases between the two ends. The germline V gene encodes CDR1 SGHTA and CDR2 FQGNSA. In nucleotides, the CDR3 is TGTGCCAGCAACTTCCGCGAGGGGAATGGAAACACCATATATTTT. Translating gives CASNFREGNGNTIYF.

This sequence joins TRBV19 and TRBJ1-1, with no clear D. V lost 3 bases and J lost 0, with 8 bases in between. The CDR3 is 14 amino acids. Looked up from germline, CDR1 is LNHDA and CDR2 is SQIVND (reference sequence). In nucleotides, the CDR3 is TGTGCCAGTAGTATTAGGGCTTTGAACACTGAAGCTTTCTTT. Its protein is CASSIRALNTEAFF.

The V gene is TRBV20-1, the J gene TRBJ2-2; 9 nucleotides agree with TRBD2. Trimming cost V 5 bases and J 2 bases; bases outside gene matches: 6. This CDR3 has 15 residues. Germline CDR1 reads DFQATT; CDR2 reads SNEGSKA (reference sequence). CDR3 sequence reads: CSALSGGPNTGELFF. For the CDR3, the DNA is TGCAGTGCTCTTAGCGGGGGCCCTAACACCGGGGAGCTGTTTTTT.

The V call is TRBV11-3, the J call TRBJ2-2, with D possibly being TRBD2 (6 bases). Trimming cost V 3 bases and J 4 bases, with 9 bases left between them. Germline values: CDR1 SGHNT, CDR2 YENEEA. The CDR3 has 14 residues. CDR3 protein: CASSLGLSTGELFF. The CDR3 region has the DNA TGTGCCAGCAGCTTGGGACTCAGCACCGGGGAGCTGTTTTTT.

V gene TRBV7-2 combines with J gene TRBJ2-1; D unresolved. Germline CDR1 reads SGHTA; CDR2 reads FQGNSA. V lost 4 bases and J 14 bases, leaving 12 bases between the germline ends. This CDR3 spans 11 amino acids. CDR3 nucleotide sequence: TGTGCCAGCAGCTCCGGGCCGCAAAAGTTCTTC. Translation gives CASSSGPQKFF.

This sequence joins TRBV6-1 and TRBJ2-1; maybe TRBD1 (6 bases). Germline V lookup: CDR1 MNHNS, CDR2 SASEGT. V lost 5 bases and J lost 7, with 18 bases in between. The CDR3 is 15 amino acids. The CDR3 region is CASSPPRTAKNEQFF. The CDR3 region has the DNA TGTGCCAGCAGTCCCCCCCGGACAGCTAAGAATGAGCAGTTCTTC.

This clonotype was counted between two and nine times. J is TRBJ1-1 and V is TRBV19, with no clear D. V dropped 7 bases and J dropped 5 bases, with 23 bases sitting between them. Germline lookup yields CDR1 LNHDA and CDR2 SQIVND (reference sequence). CDR3 size: 16 residues. CDR3 sequence (DNA): TGTGCCAGTATCTCCCTCGGGCGGGGTGGTGGGACTGAAGCTTTCTTT. Amino acids: CASISLGRGGGTEAFF.

This clonotype is large. This rearrangement joins TRBV27 to TRBJ2-1; 8 nucleotides match TRBD2. V gave up 7 bases and J gave up 4 bases; unmatched junction bases: 9. CDR1 and CDR2 from the germline V gene are MNHEY and SMNVEV (reference sequence). The CDR3 extends over 15 amino acids. The CDR3 loop reads CASKMERGPYNEQFF. Written as DNA, the CDR3 is TGTGCCAGCAAGATGGAGCGGGGGCCATACAATGAGCAGTTCTTC.

The chain uses TRBV15 and TRBJ2-1; D uncertain. From germline, CDR1 is LNHNV and CDR2 YYDKDF (reference sequence). The germline V and J ends were trimmed by 1 base and 13 bases, with 11 bases remaining between them. This CDR3 region has 12 residues. CDR3 protein: CATSRAAGSQFF. The CDR3 bases are TGTGCCACCAGCAGAGCGGCAGGTTCTCAGTTCTTC.

CDR3 DNA: TGCAGTGCGGGGCAGGGCCTTTGGGACTACACCTTC. Translated: CSAGQGLWDYTF. The V and J genes are TRBV20-1 and TRBJ1-2, with TRBD1 as a possible D gene (5 bases). This CDR3 contains 12 residues. V shed 6 bases and J shed 10 bases, with 18 bases lying between them. Germline loops: CDR1 DFQATT, CDR2 SNEGSKA (reference sequence).

The chain links TRBV19 to TRBJ1-1; TRBD1 aligns across 7 bases. This CDR3 is 15 amino acids long. V shed 7 bases, J shed 1 base, and the junction held 9 bases outside the gene matches. The germline V gene has CDR1 LNHDA and CDR2 SQIVND (reference sequence). The CDR3 DNA reads TGTGCCAGTAATACGAGGGGGCGACCGAACACTGAAGCTTTCTTT. Translating it yields CASNTRGRPNTEAFF.

The chain employs TRBV20-1 and TRBJ2-7, with 15 positions matching TRBD2. The junction had 9 bases not matched to a gene; V was cut back by 6 bases and J by 3 bases. The CDR3 is made up of 16 amino acids. Germline V gene data show CDR1 as DFQATT and CDR2 as SNEGSKA (reference sequence). The CDR3 sequence: CSATTRTSGRDYEQYF. In DNA form, the CDR3 reads TGCAGTGCCACAACCCGGACTAGCGGGAGGGACTACGAGCAGTACTTC.

CDR3 nucleotide sequence: TGTGCCAGCAGTGGCGGTAGGGAGAGCAATCAGCCCCAGCATTTT. Translation gives CASSGGRESNQPQHF. The chain combines TRBV2 with TRBJ1-5; D gene ambiguous. The length of the CDR3 is 15 residues. Germline V gene lookup returns CDR1 SNHLY and CDR2 FYNNEI. Trimming took 4 bases from V and 1 from J, leaving 11 bases between them.

This clonotype was counted between two and nine times. The chain uses TRBV15 and TRBJ1-5; TRBD1 might be the D (6 bases). The germline gives CDR1 LNHNV, CDR2 YYDKDF (reference sequence). The CDR3 loop spans 14 amino acids. Trimming cost V 3 bases and J 2 bases, with 8 bases left between them. CDR3: CATSRGGRNQPQHF. In DNA form, the CDR3 reads TGTGCCACCAGCAGGGGGGGGCGCAATCAGCCCCAGCATTTT.